This TCR beta chain appears in the sequencing data of a study of blood T cell repertoires in COVID-19. Study-wide context: Italy, Spain and the United States were the sources of the convalescent and acute COVID-19 samples. In each case, the material was cDNA or gDNA derived from T cells, B-cell-depleted T cells, or PBMCs.

Sequencing used immunoSEQ multiplex PCR; TCRdb keeps in-frame clones, though not all of them. The table has about 330,000 clones, over 75% seen once. This CDR3 contains 15 residues. The V and J ends lost 3 bases and 8 bases, in that order; junction bases with no gene match: 6. CDR1 and CDR2 (germline): MDHEN, SYDVKM. The chain joins TRBV28 to TRBJ1-6; 8 bases are shared with TRBD1. The sequence derives from a woman between 45 and 60 years old with active or convalescent COVID-19. The sequenced sample consisted of peripheral blood. CDR3 DNA sequence: TGTGCCAGCAGTTTGGGGACGGGACAGGATTCACCCCTCCACTTT. Translating gives CASSLGTGQDSPLHF.